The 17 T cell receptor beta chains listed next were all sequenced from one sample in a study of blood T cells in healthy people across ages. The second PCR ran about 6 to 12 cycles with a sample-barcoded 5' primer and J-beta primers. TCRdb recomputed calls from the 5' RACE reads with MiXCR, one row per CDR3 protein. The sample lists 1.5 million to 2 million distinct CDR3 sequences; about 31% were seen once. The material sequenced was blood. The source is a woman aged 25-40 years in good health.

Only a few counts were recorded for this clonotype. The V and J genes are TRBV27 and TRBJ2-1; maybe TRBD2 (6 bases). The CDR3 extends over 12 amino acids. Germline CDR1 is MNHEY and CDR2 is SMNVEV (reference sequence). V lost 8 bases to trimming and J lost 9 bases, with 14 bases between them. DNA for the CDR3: TGTGCCAGCCGGGACTCCACTGGTGAGCAGTTCTTC. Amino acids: CASRDSTGEQFF.

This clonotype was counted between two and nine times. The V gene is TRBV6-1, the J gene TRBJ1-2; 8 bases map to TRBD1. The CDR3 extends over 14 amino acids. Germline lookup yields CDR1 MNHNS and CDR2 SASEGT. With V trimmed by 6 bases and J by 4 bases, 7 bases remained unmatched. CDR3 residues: CASRQGQASYGYTF. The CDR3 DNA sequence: TGTGCCAGCAGGCAGGGACAGGCCTCCTATGGCTACACCTTC.

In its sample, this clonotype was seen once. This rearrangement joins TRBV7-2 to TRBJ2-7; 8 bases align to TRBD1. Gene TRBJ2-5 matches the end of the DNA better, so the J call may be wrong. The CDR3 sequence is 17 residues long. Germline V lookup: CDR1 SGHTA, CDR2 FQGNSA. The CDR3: CASSPRQGAQVRETQYF. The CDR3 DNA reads TGTGCCAGCAGCCCCCGCCAGGGGGCGCAGGTCAGAGAGACCCAGTACTTC.

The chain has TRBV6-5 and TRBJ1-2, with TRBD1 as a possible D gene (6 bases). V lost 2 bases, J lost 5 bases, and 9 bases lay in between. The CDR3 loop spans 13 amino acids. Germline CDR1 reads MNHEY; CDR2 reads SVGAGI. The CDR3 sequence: CASSYHRDYGYTF. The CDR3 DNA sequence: TGTGCCAGCAGTTACCACAGGGATTATGGCTACACCTTC.

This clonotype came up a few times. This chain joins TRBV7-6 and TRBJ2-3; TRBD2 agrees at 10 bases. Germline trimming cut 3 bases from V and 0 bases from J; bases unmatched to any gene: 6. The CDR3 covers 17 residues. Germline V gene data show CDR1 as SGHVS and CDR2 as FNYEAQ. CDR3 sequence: CASSFTGLAVSTDTQYF. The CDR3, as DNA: TGTGCCAGCAGCTTCACTGGACTAGCGGTCAGCACAGATACGCAGTATTTT.

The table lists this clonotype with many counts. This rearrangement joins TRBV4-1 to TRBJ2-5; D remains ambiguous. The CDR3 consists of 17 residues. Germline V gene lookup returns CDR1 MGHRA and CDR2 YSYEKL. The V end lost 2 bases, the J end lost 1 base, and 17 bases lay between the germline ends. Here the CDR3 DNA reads TGCGCCAGCAGCCAAATTCCATGGTTGCGCGGCCAAGAGACCCAGTACTTC. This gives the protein CASSQIPWLRGQETQYF.

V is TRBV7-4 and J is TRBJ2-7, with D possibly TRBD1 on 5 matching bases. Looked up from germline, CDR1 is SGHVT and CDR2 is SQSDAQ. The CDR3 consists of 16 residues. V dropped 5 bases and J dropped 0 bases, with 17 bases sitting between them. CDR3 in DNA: TGTGCCAGCAGCCTGGACACCGGACAAATCTCCTACGAGCAGTACTTC. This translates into CASSLDTGQISYEQYF.

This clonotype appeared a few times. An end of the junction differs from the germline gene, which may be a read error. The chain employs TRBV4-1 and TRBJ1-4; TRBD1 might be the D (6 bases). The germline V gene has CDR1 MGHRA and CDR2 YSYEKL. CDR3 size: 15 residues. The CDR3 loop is CASSDRQAINEKLFF. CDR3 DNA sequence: TGTGCCAGCAGCGACCGACAGGCGATCAATGAAAAACTGTTTTTT.

The CDR3 coding sequence is TGTGCCAGCAGTTTATCGATCGGGGACAGGGGGGCCTACGAGCAGTACTTC. The encoded protein is CASSLSIGDRGAYEQYF. The chain has TRBV27 and TRBJ2-7, with TRBD1 matching 11 bases. V trimming: 0 bases; J trimming: 2 bases; junction bases outside the gene matches: 6. Looked up from germline, CDR1 is MNHEY and CDR2 is SMNVEV (reference sequence). This CDR3 spans 17 amino acids.

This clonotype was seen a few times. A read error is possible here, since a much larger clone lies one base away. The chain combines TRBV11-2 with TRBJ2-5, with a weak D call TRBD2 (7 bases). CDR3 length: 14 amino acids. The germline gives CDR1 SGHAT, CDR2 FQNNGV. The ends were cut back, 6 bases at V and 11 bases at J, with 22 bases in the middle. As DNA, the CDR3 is TGTGCCAGCAGTAGGACTAGAAGGGACAATGAGCAGTACTTC. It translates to CASSRTRRDNEQYF. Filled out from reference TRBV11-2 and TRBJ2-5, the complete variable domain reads EAGVAQSPRYKIIEKRQSVAFWCNPISGHATLYWYQQILGQGPKLLIQFQNNGVVDDSQLPKDRFSAERLKGVDSTLKIQPAKLEDSAVYLCASSRTRRDNEQYFGPGTRLLVL.

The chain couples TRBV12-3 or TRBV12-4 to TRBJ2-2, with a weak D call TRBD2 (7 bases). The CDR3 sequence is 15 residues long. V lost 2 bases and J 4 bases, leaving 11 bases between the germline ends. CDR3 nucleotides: TGTGCCAGCAGTTTACGGAGGGGGGGCACCGGGGAGCTGTTTTTT. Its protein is CASSLRRGGTGELFF.

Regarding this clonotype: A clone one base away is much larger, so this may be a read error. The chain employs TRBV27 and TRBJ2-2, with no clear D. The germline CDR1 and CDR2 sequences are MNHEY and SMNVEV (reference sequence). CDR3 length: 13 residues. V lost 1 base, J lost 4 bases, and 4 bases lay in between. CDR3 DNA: TGTGCCAGCAGTTTATGGGTCACCGGGGAGCTGTTTTTT. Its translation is CASSLWVTGELFF.

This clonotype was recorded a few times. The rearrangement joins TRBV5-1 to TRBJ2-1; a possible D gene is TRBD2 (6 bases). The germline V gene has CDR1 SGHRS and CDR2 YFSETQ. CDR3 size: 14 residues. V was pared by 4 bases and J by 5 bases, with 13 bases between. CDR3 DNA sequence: TGCGCCAGCAGCCCGAGCGGGCATAACAATGAGCAGTTCTTC. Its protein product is CASSPSGHNNEQFF.

CDR3: CASSMTGVNQPQHF. For the CDR3, the DNA is TGTGCCAGCAGTATGACAGGGGTTAATCAGCCCCAGCATTTT. The V gene is TRBV6-1, the J gene TRBJ1-5, with 8 bases identical to TRBD1. V lost 5 bases to trimming and J lost 4 bases; unmatched junction nucleotides: 4. Germline CDR1 reads MNHNS; CDR2 reads SASEGT. This CDR3 has 14 amino acids.

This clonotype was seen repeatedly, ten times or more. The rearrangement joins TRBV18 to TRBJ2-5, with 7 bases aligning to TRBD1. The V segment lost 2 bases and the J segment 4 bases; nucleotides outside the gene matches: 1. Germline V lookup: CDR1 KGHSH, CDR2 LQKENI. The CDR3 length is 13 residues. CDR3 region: CASSPDRAETQYF. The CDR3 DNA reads TGTGCCAGCTCACCAGACAGGGCAGAGACCCAGTACTTC.

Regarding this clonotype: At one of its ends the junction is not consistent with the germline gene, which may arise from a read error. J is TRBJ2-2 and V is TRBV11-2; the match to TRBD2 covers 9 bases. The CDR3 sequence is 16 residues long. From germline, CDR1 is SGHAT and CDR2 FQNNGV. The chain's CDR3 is CASSPSSGAISGERFF. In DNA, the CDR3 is TGTGCCAGCAGCCCCTCTAGCGGGGCCATTTCCGGGGAGCGGTTTTTT.

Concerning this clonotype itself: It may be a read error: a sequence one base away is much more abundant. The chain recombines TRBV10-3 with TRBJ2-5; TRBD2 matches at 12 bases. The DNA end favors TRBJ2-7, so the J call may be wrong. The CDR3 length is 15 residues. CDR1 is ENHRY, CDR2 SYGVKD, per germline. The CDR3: CAIRRGLAGSYEQYF. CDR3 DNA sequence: TGTGCCATCAGGAGAGGACTAGCGGGGTCCTACGAGCAGTACTTC.